The 2 T cell receptor beta chains reported below all come from one sample, sequenced in a study of blood T cell repertoires in COVID-19. The repertoire was sequenced with immunoSEQ multiplex PCR; TCRdb's copy has only in-frame clones and lacks some. The sample carries 300,000 to 400,000 clones, 89% recorded once. The specimen sequenced was PBMCs or T cells enriched from blood (not recorded which). The source is a man in his sixties who had recovered from COVID-19.

The V gene is TRBV5-5, the J gene TRBJ1-4; D is undetermined. CDR1 is SGHKS and CDR2 is YYEKEE in the germline V gene (reference sequence). The CDR3 runs 16 residues. V lost 2 bases, J lost 0 bases, and 11 bases lay in between. In DNA form, the CDR3 reads TGTGCCAGCAGCTTTGGAGCTCCCGCAACTAATGAAAAACTGTTTTTT. The encoded protein is CASSFGAPATNEKLFF.

This chain links TRBV9 with TRBJ1-4, with a possible D match to TRBD1 (5 bases). Trimming cost V 0 bases and J 4 bases, with 13 bases left between them. The germline gives CDR1 SGDLS, CDR2 YYNGEE. This CDR3 comprises 16 residues. CDR3 loop: CASSVAKGLSNEKLFF. CDR3 DNA: TGTGCCAGCAGCGTAGCTAAGGGACTTAGTAATGAAAAACTGTTTTTT.